The subject of this entry is one T cell receptor (beta chain). Its target is not known. Libraries were prepared by immunoSEQ multiplex PCR; TCRdb keeps only in-frame clonotypes and omits some of them. The table records roughly 73,000 clones, 85% to 90% of them present only once. The entry originates in a study of OX40 agonist ivuxolimab in advanced cancers. Turning to the study itself: Around 40% of patients had received prior checkpoint inhibitor therapy.

V was trimmed by 6 bases and J by 5 bases, leaving 15 bases between them. The CDR3 consists of 14 residues. The germline gives CDR1 MGHDK, CDR2 SYGVNS. Points from the study as a whole: At doses 0.1 to 3.0 mg/kg, CD4+ and CD8+ clones expanded.

The source of this sequence is an adult with an advanced solid tumor such as melanoma, head and neck, liver or kidney cancer. Sequencing used CD4+ or CD8+ T cells sorted from blood, obtained in a trial of the OX40 agonist ivuxolimab. V and J are TRBV25-1 and TRBJ2-3, with D perhaps assigned TRBD1 or TRBD2 (5 bases each). For the CDR3, the DNA is TGTGCCAGCAGCGGGACCTCCGCCAGAGATACGCAGTATTTT. Encoded protein: CASSGTSARDTQYF.